The rows below give T cell receptor beta chains drawn from one sample of a study of CD8+ T cells in alopecia areata. Sequencing used immunoSEQ multiplex PCR; TCRdb keeps in-frame clones, though not all of them. The sample contains over 95,000 clones, roughly 64% of which appear only once. The sample in question was CD8+ T cells sorted from blood, obtained at week 4, from a patient treated with tofacitinib. The receptors stem from a human donor with alopecia areata. Both conserved end residues are part of each CDR3. The D gene is left open where the match is weak. Clone sizes are given selectively: once, few, many, or a class where the clone is expanded.

j_call: TRBJ2-3
clone_size: NA
v_call: TRBV5-4
d_call: TRBD2
cdr3_aa: CAGRREREADTQYF
cdr3_nt: TGTGCCGGGAGGCGGGAGAGGGAGGCAGATACGCAGTATTTT

j_call: TRBJ2-5
clone_size: NA
v_call: TRBV4-3
d_call: NA
cdr3_aa: CASSQDLLGGETQYF
cdr3_nt: TGCGCCAGCAGCCAAGATCTATTAGGGGGAGAGACCCAGTACTTC

j_call: TRBJ2-3
clone_size: once
v_call: TRBV28
d_call: NA
cdr3_aa: CASSPGDTQYF
cdr3_nt: TGTGCCAGCAGTCCGGGAGATACGCAGTATTTT

j_call: TRBJ2-3
clone_size: NA
v_call: TRBV27
d_call: TRBD2
cdr3_aa: CASSLLTLAGTSTDTQYF
cdr3_nt: TGTGCCAGCAGTTTATTGACACTAGCGGGGACTAGCACAGATACGCAGTATTTT

j_call: TRBJ2-7
clone_size: NA
v_call: TRBV5-1
d_call: NA
cdr3_aa: CASRQADSYEQYF
cdr3_nt: TGCGCCAGCAGACAAGCGGACTCCTACGAGCAGTACTTC

j_call: TRBJ2-1
clone_size: few
v_call: TRBV19
d_call: NA
cdr3_aa: CASSLQDLEASYNEQFF
cdr3_nt: TGTGCCAGTAGTCTTCAGGACTTGGAGGCCTCCTACAATGAGCAGTTCTTC

j_call: TRBJ2-1
clone_size: NA
v_call: TRBV4-1
d_call: TRBD2
cdr3_aa: CASSQDRPSGTLGYEQFF
cdr3_nt: TGCGCCAGCAGCCAAGATCGGCCTAGCGGGACGCTCGGTTATGAGCAGTTCTTC

j_call: TRBJ2-7
clone_size: NA
v_call: TRBV4-1
d_call: TRBD2
cdr3_aa: CASSQTMTSGSGYEQYF
cdr3_nt: TGCGCCAGCAGCCAAACCATGACTAGCGGGAGTGGATACGAGCAGTACTTC

j_call: TRBJ2-1
clone_size: NA
v_call: TRBV27
d_call: NA
cdr3_aa: CASSLDSYNEQFF
cdr3_nt: TGTGCCAGCAGTTTAGACAGCTACAATGAGCAGTTCTTC

j_call: TRBJ1-2
clone_size: few
v_call: TRBV5-4
d_call: NA
cdr3_aa: CASSPSRGNGYGYTF
cdr3_nt: TGTGCCAGCAGCCCATCCAGGGGAAACGGATATGGCTACACCTTC

j_call: TRBJ1-1
clone_size: NA
v_call: TRBV30
d_call: NA
cdr3_aa: CAWSVGKNTEAFF
cdr3_nt: TGTGCCTGGAGTGTCGGGAAGAACACTGAAGCTTTCTTT

j_call: TRBJ2-4
clone_size: NA
v_call: TRBV14
d_call: TRBD2
cdr3_aa: CASSRSVIAGPQNIQYF
cdr3_nt: TGTGCCAGCAGCCGAAGCGTGATAGCGGGGCCGCAAAACATTCAGTACTTC

j_call: TRBJ2-4
clone_size: few
v_call: TRBV5-6
d_call: NA
cdr3_aa: CASTNGAGVAKNIQYF
cdr3_nt: TGTGCCAGCACTAATGGGGCAGGGGTAGCCAAAAACATTCAGTACTTC

j_call: TRBJ2-3
clone_size: NA
v_call: TRBV9
d_call: NA
cdr3_aa: CASSVEGAADTQYF
cdr3_nt: TGTGCCAGCAGCGTAGAGGGCGCCGCAGATACGCAGTATTTT

j_call: TRBJ2-5
clone_size: few
v_call: TRBV9
d_call: TRBD2
cdr3_aa: CASSAFPQGGGKETQYF
cdr3_nt: TGTGCCAGCAGCGCCTTCCCCCAAGGCGGGGGAAAAGAGACCCAGTACTTC

j_call: TRBJ2-5
clone_size: NA
v_call: TRBV6-6
d_call: NA
cdr3_aa: CASSYSTEEVKETQYF
cdr3_nt: TGTGCCAGCAGTTACTCTACTGAAGAGGTGAAAGAGACCCAGTACTTC

j_call: TRBJ1-2
clone_size: NA
v_call: TRBV29-1
d_call: TRBD1
cdr3_aa: CSGGQGDGYGYTF
cdr3_nt: TGCAGCGGTGGACAGGGCGATGGCTATGGCTACACCTTC

j_call: TRBJ2-3
clone_size: NA
v_call: TRBV29-1
d_call: TRBD2
cdr3_aa: CSVAGLAGGTSTDTQYF
cdr3_nt: TGCAGCGTCGCCGGACTAGCGGGAGGAACTAGCACAGATACGCAGTATTTT

j_call: TRBJ2-5
clone_size: NA
v_call: TRBV27
d_call: NA
cdr3_aa: CASTSSADPQETQYF
cdr3_nt: TGTGCCAGCACCTCCTCAGCGGATCCCCAGGAGACCCAGTACTTC

j_call: TRBJ2-5
clone_size: few
v_call: TRBV28
d_call: NA
cdr3_aa: CASSPHHRVIQETQYF
cdr3_nt: TGTGCCAGCAGTCCCCATCACAGGGTGATCCAAGAGACCCAGTACTTC

j_call: TRBJ2-6
clone_size: medium-sized
v_call: TRBV7-9
d_call: NA
cdr3_aa: CASSLGSVRFSGANVLTF
cdr3_nt: TGTGCCAGCAGCTTAGGTTCGGTTCGGTTCTCTGGGGCCAACGTCCTGACTTTC

j_call: TRBJ2-2
clone_size: NA
v_call: TRBV5-6
d_call: NA
cdr3_aa: CASSLDVAANTGELFF
cdr3_nt: TGTGCCAGCAGCTTGGACGTCGCCGCGAACACCGGGGAGCTGTTTTTT

j_call: TRBJ1-6
clone_size: NA
v_call: TRBV5-6
d_call: TRBD1
cdr3_aa: CASSLGQLLHF
cdr3_nt: TGTGCCAGCAGCCTGGGACAGCTGCTCCACTTT

j_call: TRBJ1-5
clone_size: NA
v_call: TRBV4-1
d_call: NA
cdr3_aa: CASSPTPGSQPQHF
cdr3_nt: TGCGCCAGCAGCCCGACCCCGGGCTCACAGCCCCAGCATTTT

j_call: TRBJ2-1
clone_size: few
v_call: TRBV27
d_call: NA
cdr3_aa: CASSLGGSYNEQFF
cdr3_nt: TGTGCCAGCAGTTTAGGGGGCTCCTACAATGAGCAGTTCTTC

j_call: TRBJ1-1
clone_size: few
v_call: TRBV4-1
d_call: TRBD1
cdr3_aa: CASSQGQETNTEAFF
cdr3_nt: TGCGCCAGCAGCCAGGGACAGGAAACAAACACTGAAGCTTTCTTT

j_call: TRBJ1-2
clone_size: NA
v_call: TRBV7-9
d_call: TRBD1
cdr3_aa: CASSVDRGLYDGYTF
cdr3_nt: TGTGCCAGCAGCGTTGACAGGGGGCTTTACGATGGCTACACCTTC

j_call: TRBJ2-7
clone_size: few
v_call: TRBV6-1
d_call: NA
cdr3_aa: CASSHPGSYEQYF
cdr3_nt: TGTGCCAGCAGTCACCCAGGTTCCTACGAGCAGTACTTC

j_call: TRBJ2-1
clone_size: few
v_call: TRBV6-5
d_call: TRBD1
cdr3_aa: CASRRTGQGRSEQFF
cdr3_nt: TGTGCCAGCAGGCGAACGGGACAGGGGAGGAGTGAGCAGTTCTTC

j_call: TRBJ2-7
clone_size: NA
v_call: TRBV25-1
d_call: TRBD1
cdr3_aa: CASSDPGQDTYEQYF
cdr3_nt: TGTGCCAGCAGTGACCCGGGACAGGATACATACGAGCAGTACTTC

j_call: TRBJ2-1
clone_size: NA
v_call: TRBV2
d_call: TRBD1
cdr3_aa: CASPLIGTGGLNEQFF
cdr3_nt: TGTGCCAGCCCCTTAATAGGGACAGGGGGGTTGAATGAGCAGTTCTTC

j_call: TRBJ2-1
clone_size: few
v_call: TRBV29-1
d_call: NA
cdr3_aa: CSTKAGDYNEQFF
cdr3_nt: TGCAGCACCAAGGCCGGGGACTACAATGAGCAGTTCTTC

j_call: TRBJ1-5
clone_size: NA
v_call: TRBV27
d_call: NA
cdr3_aa: CASSLSGARQPQHF
cdr3_nt: TGTGCCAGCAGTTTATCAGGGGCTCGTCAGCCCCAGCATTTT

j_call: TRBJ2-7
clone_size: NA
v_call: TRBV29-1
d_call: NA
cdr3_aa: CSGLTQFYEQYF
cdr3_nt: TGCAGCGGGTTAACACAATTCTACGAGCAGTACTTC

j_call: TRBJ2-7
clone_size: few
v_call: TRBV29-1
d_call: NA
cdr3_aa: CSVEDSYEQYF
cdr3_nt: TGCAGCGTTGAGGACTCCTACGAGCAGTACTTC

j_call: TRBJ2-1
clone_size: NA
v_call: TRBV6-4
d_call: TRBD2
cdr3_aa: CASSDSVAGKQFF
cdr3_nt: TGTGCCAGCAGTGACTCAGTAGCGGGCAAGCAGTTCTTC

j_call: TRBJ2-5
clone_size: NA
v_call: TRBV27
d_call: NA
cdr3_aa: CASSLLTGKQETQYF
cdr3_nt: TGTGCCAGCAGTTTGTTGACGGGGAAGCAAGAGACCCAGTACTTC

j_call: TRBJ2-2
clone_size: NA
v_call: TRBV27
d_call: NA
cdr3_aa: CASSFGSTGELFF
cdr3_nt: TGTGCCAGCAGTTTTGGATCTACCGGGGAGCTGTTTTTT

j_call: TRBJ1-3
clone_size: few
v_call: TRBV9
d_call: NA
cdr3_aa: CASSVFPGVRNTIYF
cdr3_nt: TGTGCCAGCAGCGTTTTCCCCGGAGTTCGAAACACCATATATTTT

j_call: TRBJ2-5
clone_size: once
v_call: TRBV5-1
d_call: NA
cdr3_aa: CASSFQSGAGEYQETQYF
cdr3_nt: TGCGCCAGCAGCTTCCAGTCAGGGGCGGGAGAATACCAAGAGACCCAGTACTTC

j_call: TRBJ2-3
clone_size: NA
v_call: TRBV7-9
d_call: NA
cdr3_aa: CASSSLRVMGSDTQYF
cdr3_nt: TGTGCCAGCAGCTCCCTCAGGGTTATGGGTTCAGATACGCAGTATTTT

j_call: TRBJ2-2
clone_size: once
v_call: TRBV2
d_call: NA
cdr3_aa: CASNTPMGTFTGELFF
cdr3_nt: TGTGCCAGCAATACCCCGATGGGGACATTCACCGGGGAGCTGTTTTTT

j_call: TRBJ2-3
clone_size: NA
v_call: TRBV5-6
d_call: NA
cdr3_aa: CASSLAGGGAYRDTQYF
cdr3_nt: TGTGCCAGCAGCTTGGCCGGAGGGGGCGCATATCGAGATACGCAGTATTTT

j_call: TRBJ2-3
clone_size: NA
v_call: TRBV18
d_call: NA
cdr3_aa: CASSPNGVEGPDTQYF
cdr3_nt: TGTGCCAGCTCACCAAATGGGGTCGAGGGCCCAGATACGCAGTATTTT

j_call: TRBJ2-1
clone_size: NA
v_call: TRBV7-2
d_call: TRBD2
cdr3_aa: CASSLGTSGGLYNEQFF
cdr3_nt: TGTGCCAGCAGCTTAGGGACTAGCGGGGGCCTTTACAATGAGCAGTTCTTC

j_call: TRBJ1-5
clone_size: NA
v_call: TRBV4-1
d_call: NA
cdr3_aa: CASSQFPDYSNQPQHF
cdr3_nt: TGCGCCAGCAGCCAATTCCCAGATTATAGCAATCAGCCCCAGCATTTT

j_call: TRBJ2-5
clone_size: NA
v_call: TRBV25-1
d_call: NA
cdr3_aa: CASSDLDSKETQYF
cdr3_nt: TGTGCCAGCAGTGATCTGGACAGCAAAGAGACCCAGTACTTC

j_call: TRBJ1-2
clone_size: NA
v_call: TRBV4-1
d_call: NA
cdr3_aa: CASSQAGGLANYGYTF
cdr3_nt: TGCGCCAGCAGCCAAGCCGGCGGGTTAGCTAACTATGGCTACACCTTC

j_call: TRBJ1-1
clone_size: NA
v_call: TRBV6-5
d_call: NA
cdr3_aa: CASSSQGSTEAFF
cdr3_nt: TGTGCCAGCAGTTCACAGGGAAGCACTGAAGCTTTCTTT

j_call: TRBJ2-1
clone_size: once
v_call: TRBV27
d_call: NA
cdr3_aa: CASSRGSYNEQFF
cdr3_nt: TGTGCCAGCAGTAGGGGAAGCTACAATGAGCAGTTCTTC

j_call: TRBJ1-1
clone_size: NA
v_call: TRBV9
d_call: NA
cdr3_aa: CASSVVVDTEAFF
cdr3_nt: TGTGCCAGCAGCGTAGTGGTGGACACTGAAGCTTTCTTT